Presented here are 9 T cell receptor beta chains from one specimen sequenced in a study of blood T cell repertoires in COVID-19. Sequencing used immunoSEQ multiplex PCR; TCRdb keeps in-frame clones, though not all of them. The data hold approximately 260,000 clones, with 65% to 80% observed a single time. Material for sequencing was peripheral blood. Receptors originate from a woman aged 40 to 50 with active or convalescent COVID-19.

The rearrangement uses TRBV5-1 and TRBJ2-7; TRBD1 aligns across 10 bases. The trim removed 4 bases at V and 6 bases at J, leaving 7 bases unmatched. This CDR3 has 14 residues. Germline CDR1 is SGHRS and CDR2 is YFSETQ. The DNA for the CDR3 is TGCGCCAGCAGCCGCGGGACAGGGGCTTCCGAGCAGTACTTC. As protein: CASSRGTGASEQYF.

The chain employs TRBV30 and TRBJ1-1; the match to TRBD1 covers 10 bases. V shed 1 base, J shed 4 bases, and the junction held 0 bases outside the gene matches. Germline-derived CDR1 and CDR2 are GTSNPN and SVGIG (reference sequence). The CDR3 sequence is 13 residues long. CDR3 coding DNA: TGTGCCTGGAGTGGGACAGGGGGCACTGAAGCTTTCTTT. It specifies CAWSGTGGTEAFF.

The chain uses TRBV10-1 and TRBJ2-1, with a weak D call TRBD2 (5 bases). Trimming cost V 4 bases and J 6 bases, with 16 bases left between them. The CDR3 sequence is 15 residues long. Per the germline V gene, CDR1 is WNHNN and CDR2 is SYGVQD (reference sequence). CDR3 DNA: TGCGCCAGCAGTGGGCTCGGGGTCAGAGGCAATGAGCAGTTCTTC. This gives the protein CASSGLGVRGNEQFF.

The chain recombines TRBV2 with TRBJ2-3, with D perhaps TRBD1 (5 bases). CDR1 is SNHLY and CDR2 is FYNNEI in the germline V gene. V gave up 5 bases and J gave up 4 bases, with 7 bases separating them. The CDR3 is 12 residues long. CDR3 loop: CASSLGADTQYF. The CDR3 region has the DNA TGTGCCAGCAGTCTAGGGGCAGATACGCAGTATTTT. Combining the CDR3 with reference TRBV2 and TRBJ2-3 gives the whole variable domain EPEVTQTPSHQVTQMGQEVILRCVPISNHLYFYWYRQILGQKVEFLVSFYNNEISEKSEIFDDQFSVERPDGSNFTLKIRSTKLEDSAMYFCASSLGADTQYFGPGTRLTVL.

This rearrangement joins TRBV30 to TRBJ1-1; D possibly corresponds to TRBD1 (5 bases). Per the germline V gene, CDR1 is GTSNPN and CDR2 is SVGIG (reference sequence). The CDR3 runs to 15 residues. With 2 bases removed from V and 1 base from J, the gap between germline ends came to 14 bases. The CDR3 nucleotides are TGTGCCTGGAGTCCTGGGGGAGGAGCGAACACTGAAGCTTTCTTT. It specifies CAWSPGGGANTEAFF.

The chain uses TRBV19 and TRBJ1-3; no clear D. The CDR3 has 15 residues. Germline loops: CDR1 LNHDA, CDR2 SQIVND (reference sequence). The ends were cut back, 3 bases at V and 4 bases at J, with 13 bases in the middle. The CDR3 coding sequence is TGTGCCAGTAGTATCTCCACGGGGAGAGGAAACACCATATATTTT. This gives the protein CASSISTGRGNTIYF.

This chain connects TRBV5-1 to TRBJ2-5, with D maybe TRBD2 (6 bases). V shed 2 bases and J shed 5 bases, with 13 bases lying between them. The CDR3 covers 14 residues. From germline, CDR1 is SGHRS and CDR2 YFSETQ. CDR3 protein: CASSLRGGGETQYF. CDR3 in DNA: TGCGCCAGCAGCTTAAGGGGAGGAGGGGAGACCCAGTACTTC. The entire variable domain, with the rest obtained from reference TRBV5-1 and TRBJ2-5, is as follows: KAGVTQTPRYLIKTRGQQVTLSCSPISGHRSVSWYQQTPGQGLQFLFEYFSETQRNKGNFPGRFSGRQFSNSRSEMNVSTLELGDSALYLCASSLRGGGETQYFGPGTRLLVL.

The chain uses TRBV5-1 and TRBJ2-3; 11 positions agree with TRBD2. V shed 3 bases and J 2 bases; nucleotides not matched to a gene: 8. This CDR3 is 17 amino acids long. Per germline, CDR1 SGHRS and CDR2 YFSETQ. The CDR3 DNA sequence: TGCGCCAGCAGCTCAGGACTAGCGGGTACCATCACAGATACGCAGTATTTT. Translating it yields CASSSGLAGTITDTQYF.

This clone was seen a handful of times. The V call is TRBV30, the J call TRBJ1-5; 9 nucleotides agree with TRBD1. V was clipped by 1 base and J by 3 bases; unmatched bases: 13. Germline loops: CDR1 GTSNPN, CDR2 SVGIG (reference sequence). The CDR3 has 18 residues. CDR3 sequence: CAWSAPYPGQGINQPQHF. DNA of the CDR3: TGTGCCTGGAGTGCTCCATATCCGGGACAGGGCATCAATCAGCCCCAGCATTTT.